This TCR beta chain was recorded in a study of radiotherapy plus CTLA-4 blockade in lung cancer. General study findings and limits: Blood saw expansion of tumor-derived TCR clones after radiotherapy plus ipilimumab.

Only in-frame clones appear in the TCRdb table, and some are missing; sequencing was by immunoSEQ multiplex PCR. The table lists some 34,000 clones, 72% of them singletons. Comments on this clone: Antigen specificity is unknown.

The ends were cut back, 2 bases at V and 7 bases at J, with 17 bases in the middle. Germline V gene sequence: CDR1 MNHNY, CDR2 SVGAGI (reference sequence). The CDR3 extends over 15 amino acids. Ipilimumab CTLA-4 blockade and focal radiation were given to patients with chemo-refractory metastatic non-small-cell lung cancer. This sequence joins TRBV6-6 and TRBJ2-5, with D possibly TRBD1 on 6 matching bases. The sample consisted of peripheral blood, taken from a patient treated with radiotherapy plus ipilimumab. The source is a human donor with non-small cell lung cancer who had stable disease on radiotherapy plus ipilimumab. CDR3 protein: CASSYGQTIVGTQYF. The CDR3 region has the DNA TGTGCCAGCAGTTACGGACAGACAATTGTGGGGACCCAGTACTTC.